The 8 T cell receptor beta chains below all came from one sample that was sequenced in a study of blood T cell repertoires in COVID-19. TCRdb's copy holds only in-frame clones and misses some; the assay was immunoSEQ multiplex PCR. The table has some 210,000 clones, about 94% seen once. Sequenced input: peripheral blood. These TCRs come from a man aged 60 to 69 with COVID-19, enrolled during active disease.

The chain's CDR3 is CASSYDRGTNEKLFF. The CDR3 DNA is TGTGCCAGCAGCTACGACAGGGGAACTAATGAAAAACTGTTTTTT. The chain combines TRBV7-8 with TRBJ1-4; 8 nucleotides align to TRBD1. The J segment lost 1 base and the V segment lost 4 bases, leaving 2 bases of the junction unmatched. The CDR3 covers 15 residues. Germline V CDR1 and CDR2: SGHVS, FQNEAQ. Using reference TRBV7-8 and TRBJ1-4 for the parts outside the CDR3, the full variable domain is GAGVSQSPRYKVAKRGQDVALRCDPISGHVSLFWYQQALGQGPEFLTYFQNEAQLDKSGLPSDRFFAERPEGSVSTLKIQRTQQEDSAVYLCASSYDRGTNEKLFFGSGTQLSVL.

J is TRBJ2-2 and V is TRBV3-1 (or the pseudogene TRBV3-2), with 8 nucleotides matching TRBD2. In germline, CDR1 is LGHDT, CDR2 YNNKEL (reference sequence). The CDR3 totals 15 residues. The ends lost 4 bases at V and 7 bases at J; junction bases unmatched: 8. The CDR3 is CASSRAGVLVGELFF. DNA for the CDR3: TGTGCCAGCAGCCGAGCGGGGGTTTTGGTCGGGGAGCTGTTTTTT.

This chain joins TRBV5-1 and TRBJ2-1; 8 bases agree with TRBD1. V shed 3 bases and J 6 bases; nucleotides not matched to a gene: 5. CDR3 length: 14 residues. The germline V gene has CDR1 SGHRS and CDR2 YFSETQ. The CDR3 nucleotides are TGCGCCAGCAGCTCGACGACAGGGGCCAATGAGCAGTTCTTC. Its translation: CASSSTTGANEQFF.

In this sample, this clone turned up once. CDR3 sequence reads: CASSIEQGGYEAFF. As DNA, the CDR3 is TGTGCCAGTAGTATCGAACAGGGTGGTTACGAGGCTTTCTTT. The chain uses TRBV19 and TRBJ1-1; a possible D gene is TRBD1 (6 bases). V lost 3 bases, J lost 11 bases, and 19 bases lay in between. CDR3 size: 14 residues. CDR1 LNHDA and CDR2 SQIVND come from the germline V gene (reference sequence).

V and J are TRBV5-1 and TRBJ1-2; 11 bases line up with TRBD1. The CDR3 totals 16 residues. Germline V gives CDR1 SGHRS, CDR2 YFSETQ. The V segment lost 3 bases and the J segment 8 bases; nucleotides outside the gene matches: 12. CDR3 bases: TGCGCCAGCAGCTCCATTCCGGGACAGGGGGTCGGGGGCTACACCTTC. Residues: CASSSIPGQGVGGYTF.

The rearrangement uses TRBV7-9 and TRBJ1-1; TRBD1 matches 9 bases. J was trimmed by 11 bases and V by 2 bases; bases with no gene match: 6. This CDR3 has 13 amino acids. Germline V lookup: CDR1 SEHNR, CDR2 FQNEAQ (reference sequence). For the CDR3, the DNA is TGTGCCAGCAGCTTAACAGGGGGCAGGTTGGCTTTCTTT. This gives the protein CASSLTGGRLAFF.

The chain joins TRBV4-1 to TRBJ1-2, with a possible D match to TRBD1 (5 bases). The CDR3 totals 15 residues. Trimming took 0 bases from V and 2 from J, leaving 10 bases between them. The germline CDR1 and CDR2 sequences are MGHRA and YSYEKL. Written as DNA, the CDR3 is TGCGCCAGCAGCCAAGATTCGCCAGGGAACTATGGCTACACCTTC. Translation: CASSQDSPGNYGYTF.

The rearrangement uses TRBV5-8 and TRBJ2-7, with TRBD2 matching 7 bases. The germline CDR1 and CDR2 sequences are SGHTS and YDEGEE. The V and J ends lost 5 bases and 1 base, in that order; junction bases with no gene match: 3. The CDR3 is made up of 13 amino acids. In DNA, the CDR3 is TGTGCCAGCAGAATCGGGGGGTCCTACGAGCAGTACTTC. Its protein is CASRIGGSYEQYF.